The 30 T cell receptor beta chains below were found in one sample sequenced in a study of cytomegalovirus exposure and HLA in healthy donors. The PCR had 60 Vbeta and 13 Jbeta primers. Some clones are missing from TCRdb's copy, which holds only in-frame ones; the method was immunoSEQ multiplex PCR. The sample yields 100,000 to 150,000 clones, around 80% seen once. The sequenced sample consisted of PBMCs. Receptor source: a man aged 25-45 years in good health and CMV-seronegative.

The DNA for the CDR3 is TGCAGCGTTGAAGGGGAGGGAGGAAACTATGAAGCTTTCTTT. It specifies CSVEGEGGNYEAFF. This rearrangement joins TRBV29-1 to TRBJ1-1; D is undetermined. CDR3 length: 14 amino acids. Trimming shortened V by 1 base and J by 7 bases, and 16 bases separated the two germline ends. Germline assignment: CDR1 SQVTM and CDR2 ANQGSEA.

CDR3: CASKGLARADTQYF. For the CDR3, the DNA is TGTGCCAGTAAGGGACTAGCAAGGGCAGATACGCAGTATTTT. This chain uses TRBV6-5 with TRBJ2-3; 9 bases match TRBD2. Losses at the gene ends were 9 bases for V and 4 bases for J; bases not matched to a gene: 8. CDR1 and CDR2 (germline): MNHEY, SVGAGI. The CDR3 totals 14 residues.

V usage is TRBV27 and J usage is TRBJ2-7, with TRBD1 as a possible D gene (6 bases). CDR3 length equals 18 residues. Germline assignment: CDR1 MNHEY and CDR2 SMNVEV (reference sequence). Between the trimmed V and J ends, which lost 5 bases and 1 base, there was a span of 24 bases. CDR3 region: CASSRSPVGGIGSYEQYF. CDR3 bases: TGTGCCAGCAGTCGGTCCCCAGTTGGGGGCATTGGGTCCTACGAGCAGTACTTC.

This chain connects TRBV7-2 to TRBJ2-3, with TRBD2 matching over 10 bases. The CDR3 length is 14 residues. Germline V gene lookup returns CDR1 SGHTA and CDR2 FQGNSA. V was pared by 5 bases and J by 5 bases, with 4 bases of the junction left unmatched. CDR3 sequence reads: CASSPSGGEDTQYF. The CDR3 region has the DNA TGTGCCAGCAGCCCCAGCGGGGGGGAAGATACGCAGTATTTT. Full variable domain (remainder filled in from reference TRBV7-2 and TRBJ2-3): GAGVSQSPSNKVTEKGKDVELRCDPISGHTALYWYRQSLGQGLEFLIYFQGNSAPDKSGLPSDRFSAERTGGSVSTLTIQRTQQEDSAVYLCASSPSGGEDTQYFGPGTRLTVL.

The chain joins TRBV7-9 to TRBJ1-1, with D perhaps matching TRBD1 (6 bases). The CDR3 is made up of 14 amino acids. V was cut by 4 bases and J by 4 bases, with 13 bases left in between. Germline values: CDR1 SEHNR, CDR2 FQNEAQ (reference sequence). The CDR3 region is CASSSSRGRTEAFF. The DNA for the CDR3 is TGTGCCAGCAGCTCCTCCAGGGGACGCACTGAAGCTTTCTTT.

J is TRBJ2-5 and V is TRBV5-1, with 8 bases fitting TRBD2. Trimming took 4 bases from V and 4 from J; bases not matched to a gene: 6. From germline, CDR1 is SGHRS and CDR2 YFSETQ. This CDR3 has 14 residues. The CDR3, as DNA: TGCGCCAGCAGCGCGGGGGGAGATCGAGAGACCCAGTACTTC. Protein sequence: CASSAGGDRETQYF.

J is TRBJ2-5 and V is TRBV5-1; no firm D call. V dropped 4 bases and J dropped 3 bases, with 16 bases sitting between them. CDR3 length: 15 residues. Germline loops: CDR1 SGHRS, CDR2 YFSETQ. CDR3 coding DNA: TGCGCCAGCAGCACCTTCAGACAACCCGAAGAGACCCAGTACTTC. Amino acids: CASSTFRQPEETQYF.

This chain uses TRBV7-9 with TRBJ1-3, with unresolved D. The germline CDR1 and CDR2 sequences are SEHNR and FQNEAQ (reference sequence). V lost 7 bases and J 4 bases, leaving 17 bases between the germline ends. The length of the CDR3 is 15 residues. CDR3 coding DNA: TGTGCCAGCATCCCGAGAGGCGTGATGGGAAACACCATATATTTT. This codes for CASIPRGVMGNTIYF.

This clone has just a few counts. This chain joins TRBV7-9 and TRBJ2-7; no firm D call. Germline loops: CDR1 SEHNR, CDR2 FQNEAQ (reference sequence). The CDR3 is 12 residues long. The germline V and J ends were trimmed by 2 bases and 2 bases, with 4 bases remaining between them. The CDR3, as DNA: TGTGCCAGCAGCTTACTCGCCTACGAGCAGTACTTC. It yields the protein CASSLLAYEQYF.

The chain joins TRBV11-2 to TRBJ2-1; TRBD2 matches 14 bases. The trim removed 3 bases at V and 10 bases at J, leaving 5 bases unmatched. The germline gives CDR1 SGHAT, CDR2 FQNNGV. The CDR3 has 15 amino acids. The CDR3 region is CASSLTSGGAWEQFF. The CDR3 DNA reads TGTGCCAGCAGCTTGACTAGCGGGGGGGCCTGGGAGCAGTTCTTC.

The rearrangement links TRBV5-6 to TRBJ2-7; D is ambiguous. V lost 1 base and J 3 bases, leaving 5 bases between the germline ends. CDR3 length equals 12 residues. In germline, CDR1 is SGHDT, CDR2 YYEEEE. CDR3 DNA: TGTGCCAGCAGCTTGTACGGCTACGAGCAGTACTTC. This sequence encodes CASSLYGYEQYF.

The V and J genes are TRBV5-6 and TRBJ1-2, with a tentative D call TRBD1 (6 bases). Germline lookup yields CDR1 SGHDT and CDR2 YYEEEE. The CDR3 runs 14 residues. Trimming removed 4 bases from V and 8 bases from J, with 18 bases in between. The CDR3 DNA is TGTGCCAGCAGCCGGGAGGGGCAGGGGTTCGGCTACACCTTC. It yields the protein CASSREGQGFGYTF.

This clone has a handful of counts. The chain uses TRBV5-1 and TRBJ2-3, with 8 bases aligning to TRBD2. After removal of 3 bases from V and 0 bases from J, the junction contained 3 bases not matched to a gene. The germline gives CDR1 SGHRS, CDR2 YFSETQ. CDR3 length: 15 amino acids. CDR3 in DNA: TGCGCCAGCAGCTCGGGGGGGCACAGCACAGATACGCAGTATTTT. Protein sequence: CASSSGGHSTDTQYF.

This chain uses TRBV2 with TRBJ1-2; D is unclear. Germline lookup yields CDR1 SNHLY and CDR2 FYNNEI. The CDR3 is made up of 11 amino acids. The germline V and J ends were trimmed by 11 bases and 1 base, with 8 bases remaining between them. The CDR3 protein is CASTDNYGYTF. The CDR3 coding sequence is TGTGCCTCCACAGATAACTATGGCTACACCTTC.

In DNA form, the CDR3 reads TGTGCCAGCAGCCCGCGGGGCTCGGGGGAGGACACCTTC. It specifies CASSPRGSGEDTF. This chain connects TRBV5-6 to TRBJ1-2; tentatively, D is TRBD1 (5 bases). CDR1 is SGHDT and CDR2 is YYEEEE in the germline V gene. The CDR3 spans 13 residues. Trimming shortened V by 4 bases and J by 12 bases, and 19 bases separated the two germline ends. The full variable domain, completed using reference TRBV5-6 and TRBJ1-2, is DAGVTQSPTHLIKTRGQQVTLRCSPKSGHDTVSWYQQALGQGPQFIFQYYEEEERQRGNFPDRFSGHQFPNYSSELNVNALLLGDSALYLCASSPRGSGEDTFGSGTRLTVV.

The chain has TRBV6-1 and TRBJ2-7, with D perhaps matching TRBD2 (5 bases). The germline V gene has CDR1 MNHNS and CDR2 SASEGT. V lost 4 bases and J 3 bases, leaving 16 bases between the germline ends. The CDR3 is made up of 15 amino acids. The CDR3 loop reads CASSVRDPIHYEQYF. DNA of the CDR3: TGTGCCAGCAGTGTCCGGGATCCAATCCACTACGAGCAGTACTTC.

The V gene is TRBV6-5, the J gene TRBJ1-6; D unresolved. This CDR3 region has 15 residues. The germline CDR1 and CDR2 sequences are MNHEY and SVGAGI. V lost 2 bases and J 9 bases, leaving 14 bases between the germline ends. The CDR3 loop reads CASSYKWEGFSPLHF. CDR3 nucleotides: TGTGCCAGCAGTTACAAGTGGGAGGGTTTTTCACCCCTCCACTTT.

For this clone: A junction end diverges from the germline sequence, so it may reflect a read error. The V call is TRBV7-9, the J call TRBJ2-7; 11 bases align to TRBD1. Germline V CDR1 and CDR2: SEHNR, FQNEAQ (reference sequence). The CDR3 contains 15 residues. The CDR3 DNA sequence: TGTTCCAGCCACCCGACCGGACAGGGGGCCACCGAGCAGTACTTC. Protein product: CSSHPTGQGATEQYF. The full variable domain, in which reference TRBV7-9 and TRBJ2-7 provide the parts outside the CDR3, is DTGVSQNPRHKITKRGQNVTFRCDPISEHNRLYWYRQTLGQGPEFLTYFQNEAQLEKSRLLSDRFSAERPKGSFSTLEIQRTEQGDSAMYLCSSHPTGQGATEQYFGPGTRLTVT.

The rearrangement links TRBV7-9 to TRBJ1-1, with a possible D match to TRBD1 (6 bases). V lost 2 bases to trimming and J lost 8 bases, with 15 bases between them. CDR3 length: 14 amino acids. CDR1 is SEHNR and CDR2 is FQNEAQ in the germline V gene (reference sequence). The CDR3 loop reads CASSLLDRPTEAFF. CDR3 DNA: TGTGCCAGCAGCTTACTCGACAGGCCCACGGAAGCTTTCTTT.

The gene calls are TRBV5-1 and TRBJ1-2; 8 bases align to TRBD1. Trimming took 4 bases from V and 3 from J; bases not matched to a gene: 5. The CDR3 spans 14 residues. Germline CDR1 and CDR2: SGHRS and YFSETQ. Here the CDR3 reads CASSTSQGDYGYTF. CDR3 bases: TGCGCCAGCAGCACCTCACAGGGGGACTATGGCTACACCTTC.

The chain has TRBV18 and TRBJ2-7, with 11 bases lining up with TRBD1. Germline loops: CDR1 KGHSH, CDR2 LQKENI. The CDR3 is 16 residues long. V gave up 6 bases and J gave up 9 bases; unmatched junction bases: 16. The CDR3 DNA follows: TGTGCCAGCTCCCAAAACTCGGACAGGGGGCTGGTTGGGCAGTACTTC. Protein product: CASSQNSDRGLVGQYF.

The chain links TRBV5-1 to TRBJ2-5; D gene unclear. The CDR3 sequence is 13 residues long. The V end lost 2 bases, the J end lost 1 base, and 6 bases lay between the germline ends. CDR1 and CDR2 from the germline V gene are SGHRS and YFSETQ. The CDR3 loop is CASSFPGQETQYF. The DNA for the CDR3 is TGCGCCAGCAGCTTTCCAGGCCAAGAGACCCAGTACTTC.

The CDR3 reads CASSFHLNTEAFF. In DNA form, the CDR3 reads TGTGCCAGCAGCTTCCATTTGAACACTGAAGCTTTCTTT. The genes are TRBV5-5 and TRBJ1-1; D unclear. The CDR3 loop spans 13 amino acids. The V and J ends lost 2 bases and 0 bases respectively, with 5 bases between them. Germline CDR1 and CDR2: SGHKS and YYEKEE (reference sequence). The entire variable domain, with the rest obtained from reference TRBV5-5 and TRBJ1-1, is as follows: DAGVTQSPTHLIKTRGQQVTLRCSPISGHKSVSWYQQVLGQGPQFIFQYYEKEERGRGNFPDRFSARQFPNYSSELNVNALLLGDSALYLCASSFHLNTEAFFGQGTRLTVV.

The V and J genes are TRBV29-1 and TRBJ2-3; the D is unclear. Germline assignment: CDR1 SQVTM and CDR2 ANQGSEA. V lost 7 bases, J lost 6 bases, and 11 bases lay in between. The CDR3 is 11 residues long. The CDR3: CSAKAADTQYF. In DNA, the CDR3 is TGCAGCGCTAAAGCTGCCGATACGCAGTATTTT.

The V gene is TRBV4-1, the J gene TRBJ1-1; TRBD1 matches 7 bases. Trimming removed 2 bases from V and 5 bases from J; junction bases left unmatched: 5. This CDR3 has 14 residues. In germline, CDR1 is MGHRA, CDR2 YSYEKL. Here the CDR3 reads CASSQPGQITEAFF. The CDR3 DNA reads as TGCGCCAGCAGCCAACCGGGACAGATTACTGAAGCTTTCTTT.

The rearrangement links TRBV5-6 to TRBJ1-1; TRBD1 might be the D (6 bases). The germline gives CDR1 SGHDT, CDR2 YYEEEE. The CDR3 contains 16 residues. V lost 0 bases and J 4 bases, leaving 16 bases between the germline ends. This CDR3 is CASSLGAGAGGTEAFF. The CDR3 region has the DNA TGTGCCAGCAGCTTGGGGGCGGGGGCGGGAGGCACTGAAGCTTTCTTT.

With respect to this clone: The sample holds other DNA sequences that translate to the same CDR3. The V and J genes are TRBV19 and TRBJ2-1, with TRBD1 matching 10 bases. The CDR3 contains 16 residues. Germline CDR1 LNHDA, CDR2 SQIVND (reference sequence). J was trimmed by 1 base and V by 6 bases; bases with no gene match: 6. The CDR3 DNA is TGTGCCAGTAGACTGCTGGGACAGGGGTCCTACAATGAGCAGTTCTTC. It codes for CASRLLGQGSYNEQFF.

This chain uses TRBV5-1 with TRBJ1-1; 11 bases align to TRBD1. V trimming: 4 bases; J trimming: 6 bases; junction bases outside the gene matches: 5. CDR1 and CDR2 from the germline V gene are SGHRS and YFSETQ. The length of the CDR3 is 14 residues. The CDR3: CASSPGQGESEAFF. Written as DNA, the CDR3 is TGCGCCAGCAGCCCGGGACAGGGGGAATCTGAAGCTTTCTTT. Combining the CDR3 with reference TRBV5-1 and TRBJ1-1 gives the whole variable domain KAGVTQTPRYLIKTRGQQVTLSCSPISGHRSVSWYQQTPGQGLQFLFEYFSETQRNKGNFPGRFSGRQFSNSRSEMNVSTLELGDSALYLCASSPGQGESEAFFGQGTRLTVV.

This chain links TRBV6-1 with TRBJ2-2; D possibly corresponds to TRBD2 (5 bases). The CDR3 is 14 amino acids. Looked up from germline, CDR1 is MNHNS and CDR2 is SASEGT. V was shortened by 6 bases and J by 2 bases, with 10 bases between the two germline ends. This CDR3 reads CASRDGVNTGELFF. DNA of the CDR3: TGTGCCAGCAGGGACGGGGTTAACACCGGGGAGCTGTTTTTT.

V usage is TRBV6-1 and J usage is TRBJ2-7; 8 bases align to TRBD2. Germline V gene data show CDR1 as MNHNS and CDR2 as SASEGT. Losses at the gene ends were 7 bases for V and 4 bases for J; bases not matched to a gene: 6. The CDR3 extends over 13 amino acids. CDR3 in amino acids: CASKGAGDYEQYF. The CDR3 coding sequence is TGTGCCAGCAAGGGAGCGGGGGATTACGAGCAGTACTTC.